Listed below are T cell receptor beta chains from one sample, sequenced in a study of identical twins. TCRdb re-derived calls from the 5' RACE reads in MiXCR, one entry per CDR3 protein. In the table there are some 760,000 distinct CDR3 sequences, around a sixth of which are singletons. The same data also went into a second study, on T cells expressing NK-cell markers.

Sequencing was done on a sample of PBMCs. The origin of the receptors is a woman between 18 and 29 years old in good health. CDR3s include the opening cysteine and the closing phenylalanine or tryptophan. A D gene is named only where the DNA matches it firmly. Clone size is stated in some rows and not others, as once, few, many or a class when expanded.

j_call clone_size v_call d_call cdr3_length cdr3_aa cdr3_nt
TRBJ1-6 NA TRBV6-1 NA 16 CASSMTPGAHNSPLHF TGTGCCAGCAGCATGACCCCGGGGGCCCATAATTCACCCCTCCACTTT
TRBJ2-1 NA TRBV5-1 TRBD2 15 CASRKASGTFDEQFF TGCGCCAGCAGAAAGGCTAGCGGGACTTTCGATGAGCAGTTCTTC
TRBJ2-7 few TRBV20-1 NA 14 CSARGGTVSYEQYF TGCAGTGCTAGAGGGGGTACAGTCTCCTACGAGCAGTACTTC
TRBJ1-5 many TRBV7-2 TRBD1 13 CASSSQGVQPQHF TGTGCCAGCAGCTCACAGGGGGTTCAGCCCCAGCATTTT
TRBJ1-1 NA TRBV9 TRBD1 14 CASSAGTGPTEAFF TGTGCCAGCAGCGCCGGGACAGGGCCAACTGAAGCTTTCTTT
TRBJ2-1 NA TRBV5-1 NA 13 CASSFQGHNEQFF TGCGCCAGCAGCTTTCAGGGACACAATGAGCAGTTCTTC
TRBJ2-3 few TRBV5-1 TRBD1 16 CASSSSGGSSTDTQYF TGCGCCAGCAGCTCCTCAGGGGGATCTAGCACAGATACGCAGTATTTT
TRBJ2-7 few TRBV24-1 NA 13 CATSPGAENEQYF TGTGCCACCAGTCCAGGGGCGGAAAACGAGCAGTACTTC
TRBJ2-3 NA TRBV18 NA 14 CASSPPTAPDTQYF TGTGCCAGCTCACCACCTACAGCCCCAGATACGCAGTATTTT
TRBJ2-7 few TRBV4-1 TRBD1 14 CASSSPGQINEQYF TGCGCCAGCAGCTCGCCGGGACAGATCAACGAGCAGTACTTC
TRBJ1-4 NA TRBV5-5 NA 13 CASSPDDNEKLFF TGTGCCAGCAGCCCAGACGATAATGAAAAACTGTTTTTT
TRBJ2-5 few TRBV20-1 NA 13 CSASYRSQETQYF TGCAGTGCTAGTTACCGGTCCCAAGAGACCCAGTACTTC
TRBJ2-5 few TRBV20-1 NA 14 CSAKGGAGLETQYF TGCAGTGCTAAGGGCGGGGCCGGTTTAGAGACCCAGTACTTC
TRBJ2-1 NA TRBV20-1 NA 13 CSARAGNYNEQFF TGCAGTGCTAGGGCGGGTAACTACAATGAGCAGTTCTTC
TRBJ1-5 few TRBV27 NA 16 CASSPLETVSNQPQHF TGTGCCAGCAGTCCATTGGAGACAGTTAGCAATCAGCCCCAGCATTTT
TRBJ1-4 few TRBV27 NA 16 CASSSRDGATNEKLFF TGTGCCAGCAGTTCCCGGGACGGAGCAACTAATGAAAAACTGTTTTTT
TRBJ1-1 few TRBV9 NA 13 CASSVGWNTEAFF TGTGCCAGCAGCGTAGGATGGAACACTGAAGCTTTCTTT
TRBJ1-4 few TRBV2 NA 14 CASRLGQQNEKLFF TGTGCCAGCAGGCTGGGGCAGCAGAATGAAAAACTGTTTTTT
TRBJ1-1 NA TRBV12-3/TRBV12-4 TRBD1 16 CASSLVYGTGAYEAFF TGTGCCAGCAGTTTAGTTTACGGGACAGGGGCATATGAAGCTTTCTTT
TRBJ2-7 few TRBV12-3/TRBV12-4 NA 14 CASSSDRPPYEQYF TGTGCCAGCAGTTCTGACAGGCCCCCCTACGAGCAGTACTTC
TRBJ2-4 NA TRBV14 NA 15 CASSQGPLAKNIQYF TGTGCCAGCAGCCAAGGTCCTCTAGCCAAAAACATTCAGTACTTC
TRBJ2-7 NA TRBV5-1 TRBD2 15 CASSPGLADVYEQYF TGCGCCAGCAGCCCGGGACTAGCGGATGTATACGAGCAGTACTTC
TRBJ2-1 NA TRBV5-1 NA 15 CASHEGTTGLNEQFF TGCGCCAGCCACGAAGGGACAACAGGTCTCAATGAGCAGTTCTTC
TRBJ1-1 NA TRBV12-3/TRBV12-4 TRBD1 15 CASSTRQGAMTEAFF TGTGCCAGCAGCACCCGACAGGGGGCGATGACTGAAGCTTTCTTT
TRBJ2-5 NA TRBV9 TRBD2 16 CASSSKPLAGGETQYF TGTGCCAGCAGCTCCAAGCCCCTAGCGGGAGGGGAGACCCAGTACTTC
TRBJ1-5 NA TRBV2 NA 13 CASSDWREQPQHF TGTGCCAGCAGTGATTGGAGGGAGCAGCCCCAGCATTTT
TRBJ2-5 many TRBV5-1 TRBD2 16 CASSLNTGLAEETQYF TGCGCCAGCAGCTTGAACACCGGACTAGCGGAAGAGACCCAGTACTTC
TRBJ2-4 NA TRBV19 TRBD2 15 CASSQTSRSKNIQYF TGTGCCAGTAGTCAGACTAGCAGGTCCAAAAACATTCAGTACTTC
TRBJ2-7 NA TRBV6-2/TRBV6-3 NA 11 CASSNPRRQYF TGTGCCAGCAGTAACCCCCGGAGGCAGTACTTC
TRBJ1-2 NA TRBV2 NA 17 CASSLSPADGYRQGYTF TGTGCCAGCAGTCTATCGCCTGCGGACGGCTATCGACAGGGCTACACCTTC
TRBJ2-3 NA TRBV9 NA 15 CASSPLWRDPDTQYF TGTGCCAGCAGCCCCCTGTGGCGGGACCCAGATACGCAGTATTTT